These 18 T cell receptor beta chains were sequenced from one sample in a study of blood T cell repertoires in COVID-19. The table came from immunoSEQ multiplex PCR; TCRdb's copy has only in-frame clones and leaves some out. Among a few hundred thousand clones listed, roughly 90% were seen once. Material: peripheral blood. The source is a woman aged 25-40 years with COVID-19, enrolled during active disease.

The chain has TRBV2 and TRBJ1-3; possibly TRBD1 for D (6 bases). There are 14 residues in the CDR3. Germline-derived CDR1 and CDR2 are SNHLY and FYNNEI. V was shortened by 5 bases and J by 2 bases, with 10 bases between the two germline ends. CDR3 sequence reads: CASSTGLAGNTIYF. CDR3 DNA: TGTGCCAGCAGTACAGGGTTGGCTGGAAACACCATATATTTT.

This clone was recorded once. This rearrangement joins TRBV6-2 or TRBV6-3 to TRBJ2-1, with 8 bases matching TRBD2. The J segment lost 5 bases and the V segment lost 5 bases, leaving 5 bases of the junction unmatched. The CDR3 contains 14 residues. The germline V gene has CDR1 MNHEY and CDR2 SVGEGT. The CDR3 sequence: CASSLSGEHNEQFF. For the CDR3, the DNA is TGTGCCAGCAGTCTTAGCGGGGAACACAATGAGCAGTTCTTC.

The chain has TRBV19 and TRBJ2-1; 9 nucleotides align to TRBD1. The CDR3 length is 17 residues. The V gene's germline CDR1 is LNHDA and CDR2 SQIVND (reference sequence). The V gene end was trimmed by 5 bases and the J gene end by 5 bases; junction bases not matched to a gene: 13. The CDR3 protein is CASSPTPSGTGNNEQFF. The CDR3 region has the DNA TGTGCCAGTAGTCCCACCCCTTCCGGGACAGGGAACAATGAGCAGTTCTTC.

The genes are TRBV5-4 and TRBJ1-6; D uncertain. Trimming stripped 2 bases from V and 10 bases from J, with 13 bases between. This CDR3 region has 14 residues. Per the germline V gene, CDR1 is SGHNT and CDR2 is YYREEE (reference sequence). CDR3 protein: CASSFSGRSSPLHF. The DNA of the CDR3 is TGTGCCAGCAGCTTTTCCGGCAGGTCCTCACCCCTCCACTTT.

The table lists this clone with a count of one. The chain recombines TRBV6-5 with TRBJ2-7; TRBD2 agrees at 9 bases. From germline, CDR1 is MNHEY and CDR2 SVGAGI. The CDR3 loop spans 15 amino acids. The ends lost 4 bases at V and 4 bases at J; junction bases unmatched: 8. The CDR3 is CASSFLGTSSYEQYF. CDR3 nucleotide sequence: TGTGCCAGCAGTTTCCTCGGGACTAGCTCATACGAGCAGTACTTC.

Written as DNA, the CDR3 is TGCGCCAGCAGCGAATGGACAAAGAACACTGAAGCTTTCTTT. This sequence encodes CASSEWTKNTEAFF. This rearrangement joins TRBV5-1 to TRBJ1-1; a possible D gene is TRBD1 (5 bases). CDR3 length equals 14 residues. Germline V gene lookup returns CDR1 SGHRS and CDR2 YFSETQ. V shed 4 bases and J shed 1 base, with 11 bases lying between them. Complete variable domain (other parts from reference TRBV5-1 and TRBJ1-1): KAGVTQTPRYLIKTRGQQVTLSCSPISGHRSVSWYQQTPGQGLQFLFEYFSETQRNKGNFPGRFSGRQFSNSRSEMNVSTLELGDSALYLCASSEWTKNTEAFFGQGTRLTVV.

The V call is TRBV9, the J call TRBJ1-1, with D unclear. The CDR3 is made up of 15 amino acids. V lost 0 bases and J lost 1, with 10 bases in between. Germline lookup yields CDR1 SGDLS and CDR2 YYNGEE. CDR3 protein: CASSVAGIRNTEAFF. The CDR3 region has the DNA TGTGCCAGCAGCGTAGCCGGGATCAGGAACACTGAAGCTTTCTTT.

V and J are TRBV18 and TRBJ1-2, with D perhaps matching TRBD1 (5 bases). Germline lookup yields CDR1 KGHSH and CDR2 LQKENI. The germline V and J ends were trimmed by 3 bases and 3 bases, with 14 bases remaining between them. This CDR3 has 15 residues. The CDR3 is CASSPQQAIDYGYTF. CDR3 DNA: TGTGCCAGCTCACCCCAACAGGCAATTGACTATGGCTACACCTTC. Complete variable domain (other parts from reference TRBV18 and TRBJ1-2): NAGVMQNPRHLVRRRGQEARLRCSPMKGHSHVYWYRQLPEEGLKFMVYLQKENIIDESGMPKERFSAEFPKEGPSILRIQQVVRGDSAAYFCASSPQQAIDYGYTFGSGTRLTVV.

This chain connects TRBV5-4 to TRBJ1-2; no firm D call. The CDR3 loop spans 15 amino acids. Germline-derived CDR1 and CDR2 are SGHNT and YYREEE (reference sequence). Trimming stripped 0 bases from V and 8 bases from J, with 17 bases between. The CDR3 bases are TGTGCCAGCAGCTTGGGAGTTGGGGAGCGCCAGGGCTACACCTTC. It encodes CASSLGVGERQGYTF.

The chain carries TRBV30 and TRBJ2-7; D may be TRBD1 (6 bases). V lost 0 bases to trimming and J lost 3 bases, with 12 bases between them. The V gene's germline CDR1 is GTSNPN and CDR2 SVGIG (reference sequence). The CDR3 contains 14 residues. The CDR3 nucleotides are TGTGCCTGGAGTGTACCCGGGACACTCTACGAGCAGTACTTC. Protein sequence: CAWSVPGTLYEQYF.

The rearrangement links TRBV5-6 to TRBJ1-1; the D gene is possibly TRBD1 (6 bases). The V end lost 0 bases, the J end lost 2 bases, and 14 bases lay between the germline ends. From germline, CDR1 is SGHDT and CDR2 YYEEEE. CDR3 length: 16 amino acids. DNA for the CDR3: TGTGCCAGCAGCTTGGCCACTACAGGGCTTAACACTGAAGCTTTCTTT. Protein: CASSLATTGLNTEAFF.

The CDR3 reads CASSSPHRDRDFSGANVLTF. CDR3 coding DNA: TGTGCCAGTAGTAGCCCCCACCGGGACAGGGATTTCTCTGGGGCCAACGTCCTGACTTTC. This rearrangement joins TRBV19 to TRBJ2-6; 9 nucleotides line up with TRBD1. This CDR3 spans 20 amino acids. With 4 bases clipped from V and 0 bases from J, the junction kept 13 bases outside the gene matches. CDR1 and CDR2 from the germline V gene are LNHDA and SQIVND (reference sequence).

V usage is TRBV30 and J usage is TRBJ2-7, with D maybe TRBD1 (6 bases). Germline V gives CDR1 GTSNPN, CDR2 SVGIG (reference sequence). This CDR3 has 13 residues. V was cut by 2 bases and J by 2 bases, with 10 bases left in between. The CDR3 DNA follows: TGTGCCTGGAGTATAGGGGGACCCTACGAGCAGTACTTC. Translation: CAWSIGGPYEQYF.

The chain recombines TRBV7-9 with TRBJ1-3, with unresolved D. V lost 3 bases, J lost 0 bases, and 12 bases lay in between. The CDR3 consists of 16 residues. Germline V lookup: CDR1 SEHNR, CDR2 FQNEAQ (reference sequence). The CDR3 sequence is CASSFTQAFSGNTIYF. The CDR3 DNA reads TGTGCCAGCAGCTTCACTCAGGCGTTCTCTGGAAACACCATATATTTT.

This clone was found once. The chain uses TRBV7-8 and TRBJ1-6; 10 bases fit TRBD1. The germline V gene has CDR1 SGHVS and CDR2 FQNEAQ. The CDR3 consists of 17 residues. V shed 1 base, J shed 5 bases, and the junction held 5 bases outside the gene matches. The CDR3, as DNA: TGTGCCAGCAGCTTAGTGATTGGGACAGGGGATAATTCACCCCTCCACTTT. Its protein product is CASSLVIGTGDNSPLHF.

The chain links TRBV19 to TRBJ1-2; 9 bases line up with TRBD1. The CDR3 runs to 14 residues. Trimming cost V 5 bases and J 6 bases; bases outside gene matches: 7. Germline assignment: CDR1 LNHDA and CDR2 SQIVND (reference sequence). DNA for the CDR3: TGTGCCAGTAGTCAAACAGGGGGCGCGGATGGCTACACCTTC. Its translation is CASSQTGGADGYTF.

The rearrangement links TRBV5-1 to TRBJ1-2; D unresolved. Germline-derived CDR1 and CDR2 are SGHRS and YFSETQ. The CDR3 runs 15 residues. Deletions cut 4 bases from V and 3 bases from J, with 16 bases between. CDR3 residues: CASSLGPEGDYGYTF. CDR3 nucleotides: TGCGCCAGCAGCCTTGGACCGGAGGGTGACTATGGCTACACCTTC.

The V gene is TRBV10-3, the J gene TRBJ1-1; D gene unclear. Trimming shortened V by 8 bases and J by 0 bases, and 7 bases separated the two germline ends. Germline V gene data show CDR1 as ENHRY and CDR2 as SYGVKD. The CDR3 has 12 residues. In nucleotides, the CDR3 is TGTGCCATCCAGAACATGAACACTGAAGCTTTCTTT. Its protein is CAIQNMNTEAFF.